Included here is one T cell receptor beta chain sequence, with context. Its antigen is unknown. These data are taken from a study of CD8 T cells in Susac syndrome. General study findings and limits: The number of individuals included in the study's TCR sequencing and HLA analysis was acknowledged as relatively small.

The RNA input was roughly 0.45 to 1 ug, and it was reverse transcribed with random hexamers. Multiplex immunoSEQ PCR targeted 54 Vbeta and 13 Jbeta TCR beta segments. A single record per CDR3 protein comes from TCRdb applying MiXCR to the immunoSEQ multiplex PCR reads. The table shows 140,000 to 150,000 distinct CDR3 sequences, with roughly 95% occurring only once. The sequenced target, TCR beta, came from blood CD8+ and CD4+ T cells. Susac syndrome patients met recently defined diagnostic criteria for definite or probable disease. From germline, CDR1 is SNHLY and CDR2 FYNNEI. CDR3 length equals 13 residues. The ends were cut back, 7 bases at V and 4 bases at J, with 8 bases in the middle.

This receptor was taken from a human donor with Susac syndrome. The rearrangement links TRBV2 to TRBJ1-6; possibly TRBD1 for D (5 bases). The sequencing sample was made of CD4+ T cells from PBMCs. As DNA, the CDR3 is TGTGCCAGCACGTCAGGGTATAATTCACCCCTCCACTTT. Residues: CASTSGYNSPLHF. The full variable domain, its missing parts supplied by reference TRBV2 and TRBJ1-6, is EPEVTQTPSHQVTQMGQEVILRCVPISNHLYFYWYRQILGQKVEFLVSFYNNEISEKSEIFDDQFSVERPDGSNFTLKIRSTKLEDSAMYFCASTSGYNSPLHFGNGTRLTVT.